The 20 T cell receptor beta chains presented below share a single source sample, sequenced in a study of chemoradiotherapy in HPV16-positive cancers. Profiling relied on immunoSEQ multiplex PCR, and the TCRdb table lists in-frame clones only, not all of them. This table has around 30,000 clones, 92% appearing once. The input for sequencing was blood, taken from a patient who underwent chemoradiotherapy. The receptor source for this set is a human donor with HPV-associated anogenital cancer.

This clone showed up just once. The gene calls are TRBV7-2 and TRBJ2-5; 12 bases align to TRBD2. Germline-derived CDR1 and CDR2 are SGHTA and FQGNSA. This CDR3 is 15 amino acids long. Trimming cost V 5 bases and J 5 bases; bases outside gene matches: 6. CDR3 protein: CASSIQLAGGETQYF. CDR3 nucleotides: TGTGCCAGCAGCATTCAACTAGCGGGGGGCGAGACCCAGTACTTC. Filled out from reference TRBV7-2 and TRBJ2-5, the complete variable domain reads GAGVSQSPSNKVTEKGKDVELRCDPISGHTALYWYRQSLGQGLEFLIYFQGNSAPDKSGLPSDRFSAERTGGSVSTLTIQRTQQEDSAVYLCASSIQLAGGETQYFGPGTRLLVL.

The chain carries TRBV7-9 and TRBJ2-7; weak D call: TRBD1 (5 bases). The CDR3 has 11 residues. Looked up from germline, CDR1 is SEHNR and CDR2 is FQNEAQ (reference sequence). Trimming took 6 bases from V and 3 from J, leaving 6 bases between them. The CDR3 sequence: CASRDSYEQYF. The CDR3 nucleotides read TGTGCCAGCAGAGACAGCTACGAGCAGTACTTC. Drawing the rest from reference TRBV7-9 and TRBJ2-7, the complete variable domain is DTGVSQNPRHKITKRGQNVTFRCDPISEHNRLYWYRQTLGQGPEFLTYFQNEAQLEKSRLLSDRFSAERPKGSFSTLEIQRTEQGDSAMYLCASRDSYEQYFGPGTRLTVT.

The CDR3 is CASSGKAGGSYGYTF. DNA of the CDR3: TGTGCCAGCAGCGGGAAGGCAGGGGGCTCGTATGGCTACACCTTC. The chain carries TRBV9 and TRBJ1-2, with 8 bases that match TRBD1. This CDR3 has 15 residues. The V segment lost 3 bases and the J segment 5 bases; nucleotides outside the gene matches: 9. Germline CDR1 reads SGDLS; CDR2 reads YYNGEE.

V and J are TRBV5-1 and TRBJ1-6, with 8 bases lining up with TRBD1. The CDR3 has 16 amino acids. J was trimmed by 9 bases and V by 5 bases; bases with no gene match: 13. Per germline, CDR1 SGHRS and CDR2 YFSETQ. CDR3 sequence reads: CASSFQTGAIGSPLHF. CDR3 nucleotides: TGCGCCAGCAGTTTTCAGACAGGGGCTATCGGTTCACCCCTCCACTTT.

V is TRBV2 and J is TRBJ1-1, with TRBD1 as a possible D gene (6 bases). CDR3 length: 16 residues. The germline gives CDR1 SNHLY, CDR2 FYNNEI. V was clipped by 2 bases and J by 5 bases, with 18 bases between them. CDR3 loop: CASSEPGHREVTEAFF. CDR3 DNA: TGTGCCAGCAGTGAACCGGGACACCGGGAGGTTACTGAAGCTTTCTTT.

This clone came up once. J is TRBJ1-3 and V is TRBV5-6; D is undetermined. The V end was cut by 6 bases, the J end by 7 bases, with 17 bases between. The CDR3 is 14 residues long. The germline V gene has CDR1 SGHDT and CDR2 YYEEEE. The CDR3 region is CASTGDGPWNTIYF. The CDR3 region has the DNA TGTGCCAGCACCGGTGATGGCCCGTGGAACACCATATATTTT.

The chain recombines TRBV30 with TRBJ1-4; D is unresolved. This CDR3 is 14 amino acids long. Per germline, CDR1 GTSNPN and CDR2 SVGIG (reference sequence). Trimming removed 2 bases from V and 2 bases from J, with 9 bases in between. CDR3 DNA: TGTGCCTGGAGTCGATCGGTCACTAATGAAAAACTGTTTTTT. Protein: CAWSRSVTNEKLFF.

The J gene is TRBJ1-2, the V gene TRBV6-1; no definite D call. Per the germline V gene, CDR1 is MNHNS and CDR2 is SASEGT. The CDR3 loop spans 15 amino acids. The V end lost 7 bases, the J end lost 7 bases, and 22 bases lay between the germline ends. CDR3 protein: CASTQARRQSAGYTF. CDR3 nucleotides: TGTGCCAGCACCCAAGCTAGGCGGCAATCCGCTGGCTACACCTTC.

This clone has only one observation. This chain joins TRBV27 and TRBJ1-2; D remains ambiguous. The V end lost 6 bases, the J end lost 7 bases, and 15 bases lay between the germline ends. CDR3 size: 13 residues. CDR1 MNHEY and CDR2 SMNVEV come from the germline V gene (reference sequence). As DNA, the CDR3 is TGTGCCAGCAGAACCTCGGTAACGAGTGGCTACACCTTC. It is translated as CASRTSVTSGYTF.

The chain links TRBV19 to TRBJ1-2; perhaps TRBD1 as D (6 bases). The CDR3 runs 13 residues. With 6 bases removed from V and 6 bases from J, the gap between germline ends came to 14 bases. Germline V gives CDR1 LNHDA, CDR2 SQIVND (reference sequence). The CDR3 loop is CASSRSGVNGYTF. In DNA, the CDR3 is TGTGCCAGTAGCCGTTCAGGGGTTAATGGCTACACCTTC.

The chain has TRBV2 and TRBJ2-3; unclear D gene. Trimming stripped 2 bases from V and 1 base from J, with 7 bases between. CDR1 and CDR2 (germline): SNHLY, FYNNEI. The CDR3 sequence is 14 residues long. The CDR3 DNA follows: TGTGCCAGCAGTGAAATTTGGGGCACAGATACGCAGTATTTT. Translation: CASSEIWGTDTQYF.

The chain combines TRBV2 with TRBJ2-1; 8 bases are shared with TRBD2. The CDR3 covers 13 residues. Germline assignment: CDR1 SNHLY and CDR2 FYNNEI. V was clipped by 6 bases and J by 4 bases; unmatched bases: 2. This CDR3 is CASSLAGYNEQFF. The CDR3 DNA reads as TGTGCCAGCAGCCTAGCGGGTTACAATGAGCAGTTCTTC.

V usage is TRBV4-1 and J usage is TRBJ1-2; D gene unclear. This CDR3 spans 11 amino acids. CDR1 is MGHRA and CDR2 is YSYEKL in the germline V gene. With 0 bases removed from V and 8 bases from J, the gap between germline ends came to 4 bases. DNA of the CDR3: TGCGCCAGCAGCCAAGATCAAGGCTACACCTTC. The encoded protein is CASSQDQGYTF.

The CDR3 sequence is CASSSGGRFNEQFF. The CDR3 DNA follows: TGCGCCAGCTCCTCCGGGGGGCGCTTTAATGAGCAGTTCTTC. J is TRBJ2-1 and V is TRBV10-1, with D maybe TRBD2 (7 bases). V lost 8 bases and J lost 7, with 18 bases in between. Germline CDR1 and CDR2: WNHNN and SYGVQD (reference sequence). The CDR3 contains 14 residues.

J is TRBJ2-2 and V is TRBV4-3, with D possibly TRBD1 on 6 matching bases. Germline V CDR1 and CDR2: LGHNA, YSLEER. This CDR3 spans 16 amino acids. Trimming shortened V by 0 bases and J by 6 bases, and 14 bases separated the two germline ends. The CDR3 region is CASSQDWVRGAGELFF. For the CDR3, the DNA is TGCGCCAGCAGCCAAGATTGGGTCAGGGGAGCCGGGGAGCTGTTTTTT.

The chain has TRBV4-3 and TRBJ1-1; D call uncertain. Germline V gene sequence: CDR1 LGHNA, CDR2 YSLEER. The CDR3 length is 13 residues. V was trimmed by 6 bases and J by 1 base, leaving 9 bases between them. Here the CDR3 reads CASSVNRNTEAFF. CDR3 nucleotide sequence: TGCGCCAGCAGTGTGAATAGGAACACTGAAGCTTTCTTT.

This clone appeared a single time. The chain carries TRBV15 and TRBJ1-2; possible D gene TRBD1, 6 bases. Per the germline V gene, CDR1 is LNHNV and CDR2 is YYDKDF (reference sequence). The CDR3 is 13 residues long. The V end was cut by 0 bases, the J end by 8 bases, with 10 bases between. Here the CDR3 reads CATSRDTGKGYTF. The CDR3 nucleotides read TGTGCCACCAGCAGAGATACAGGGAAGGGCTACACCTTC.

The chain carries TRBV6-1 and TRBJ2-7, with 9 bases aligning to TRBD2. There are 14 residues in the CDR3. Germline V gives CDR1 MNHNS, CDR2 SASEGT. V was clipped by 8 bases and J by 4 bases; unmatched bases: 9. CDR3 nucleotide sequence: TGTGCCAGCGGGAGCGGGGGGAATATTTACGAGCAGTACTTC. It codes for CASGSGGNIYEQYF.

The genes are TRBV10-3 and TRBJ2-1, with 11 bases that match TRBD2. Germline values: CDR1 ENHRY, CDR2 SYGVKD. The CDR3 spans 12 residues. V lost 10 bases and J lost 7; bases outside the gene matches: 3. Written as DNA, the CDR3 is TGTGCCACCGGACTAGCGGGTAATGAGCAGTTCTTC. Amino acid sequence: CATGLAGNEQFF.

This chain joins TRBV19 and TRBJ2-5; TRBD1 is a possible D gene (5 bases). Germline V CDR1 and CDR2: LNHDA, SQIVND (reference sequence). Trimming left V 1 base short and J 5 bases short, with 11 bases between. This CDR3 comprises 14 residues. In DNA form, the CDR3 reads TGTGCCAGTAGTATAGCTCAGGGTACGGAGACCCAGTACTTC. It specifies CASSIAQGTETQYF.